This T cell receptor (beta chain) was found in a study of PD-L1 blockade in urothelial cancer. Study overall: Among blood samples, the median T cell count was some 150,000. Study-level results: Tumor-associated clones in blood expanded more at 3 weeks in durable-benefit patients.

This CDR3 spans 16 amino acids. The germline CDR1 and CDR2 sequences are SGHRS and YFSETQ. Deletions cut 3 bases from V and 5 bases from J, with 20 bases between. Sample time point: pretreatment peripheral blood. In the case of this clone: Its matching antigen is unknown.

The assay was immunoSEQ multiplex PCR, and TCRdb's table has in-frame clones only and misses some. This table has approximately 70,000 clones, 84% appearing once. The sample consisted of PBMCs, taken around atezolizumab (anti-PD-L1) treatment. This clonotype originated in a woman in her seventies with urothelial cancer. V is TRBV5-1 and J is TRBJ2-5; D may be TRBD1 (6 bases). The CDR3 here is CASSSPTGPGMETQYF. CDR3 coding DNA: TGCGCCAGCAGCTCGCCGACAGGACCCGGTATGGAGACCCAGTACTTC.